Listed below are T cell receptor beta chains from one sample, sequenced in a study of T cell repertoires in cytomegalovirus infection. From the reads, TCRdb called clonotypes with MiXCR, one entry per CDR3 protein. Counted here are 740,000 or so distinct CDR3 sequences, less than 40% occurring once; the ten biggest clones make up 2.5% to 3.5%. Sequencing used PBMCs. The origin of the receptors is a human donor in good health (CMV status not recorded). Some clones in this sample may be carry-over from other donors' samples. The CDR3 runs from the conserved cysteine through the conserved F or W. D genes are given only for firm matches. The size of a clone is reported for some rows only, either as once, few or many, or as a class for expanded clones.

14,TRBV7-2,TRBJ1-3,few,-,CASSRRISGNTIYF,TGTGCCAGCAGCCGACGGATCTCTGGAAACACCATATATTTT
13,TRBV11-2,TRBJ1-1,-,-,CASHHQITTEAFF,TGTGCCAGCCACCATCAGATAACCACTGAAGCTTTCTTT
20,TRBV11-2,TRBJ1-3,-,-,CASSLGQVFRYHLSGNTIYF,TGTGCCAGCAGCTTAGGACAAGTTTTTAGGTACCACCTCTCTGGAAACACCATATATTTT
14,TRBV7-8,TRBJ2-7,many,TRBD2,CASSLLAGVWEQYF,TGTGCCAGCAGCCTGCTAGCGGGAGTATGGGAGCAGTACTTC
13,TRBV27,TRBJ2-7,-,TRBD2,CAVAGGPQGEQYF,TGTGCCGTAGCGGGAGGCCCGCAGGGAGAGCAGTACTTC
14,TRBV7-9,TRBJ2-1,-,TRBD2,CASSPRDYYNEQFF,TGTGCCAGCAGCCCTCGGGACTACTACAATGAGCAGTTCTTC
15,TRBV7-2,TRBJ1-5,many,-,CASSFTLVGNQPQHF,TGTGCCAGCAGCTTTACCTTGGTGGGCAATCAGCCCCAGCATTTT
14,TRBV24-1,TRBJ1-5,-,-,CATSPTGRSQPQHF,TGTGCCACCAGCCCCACAGGGCGAAGTCAGCCCCAGCATTTT
16,TRBV7-8,TRBJ2-1,many,TRBD2,CASSLLGLAGRNEQFF,TGTGCCAGCAGCTTATTAGGACTAGCGGGAAGGAATGAGCAGTTCTTC
12,TRBV28,TRBJ1-2,-,-,CAIRIQVYGYTF,TGTGCCATCAGGATACAGGTGTATGGCTACACCTTC
14,TRBV7-8,TRBJ2-3,-,-,CASSLYSGTDTQYF,TGTGCCAGCAGCTTATATTCGGGCACAGATACGCAGTATTTT
17,TRBV4-1,TRBJ2-2,few,TRBD1,CASSQVSTGPGGGELFF,TGCGCCAGCAGCCAAGTTTCGACAGGGCCAGGAGGCGGGGAGCTGTTTTTT
16,TRBV27,TRBJ2-2,-,TRBD2,CASSLSSGGGTGELFF,TGTGCCAGCAGTTTATCATCCGGGGGGGGAACCGGGGAGCTGTTTTTT